This T cell receptor (beta chain) was sequenced during a study of Graves' ophthalmopathy and Graves' hyperthyroidism. General study findings and limits: The authors also found most expanded thyroid clonotypes above 0.001 frequency in blood. With approximately 90% sensitivity and less than 83% specificity, a 13-signature model separated ophthalmopathy from stable hyperthyroidism.

This clonotype was observed a few times. Its antigen remains unidentified. Amplification of the TCR beta CDR3 regions used RNA transcripts (as template). A first-round RT-PCR used HTBI primers, followed by a second-round multiplex PCR. TCRdb ran MiXCR on the multiplex PCR reads and lists one entry per CDR3 protein. The sample consists of 900,000 to 1,200,000 distinct CDR3 sequences, less than 45% of them appearing once. This receptor was taken from an adult man with Graves' hyperthyroidism. Sequencing used peripheral blood or thyroid tissue (not recorded which).

This chain's CDR3 is CSATGRGTGGETQYF. The CDR3, as DNA: TGCAGTGCAACCGGTAGGGGCACAGGAGGAGAGACCCAGTACTTC. This chain links TRBV20-1 with TRBJ2-5, with D possibly being TRBD1 or TRBD2 (5 bases each). Germline-derived CDR1 and CDR2 are DFQATT and SNEGSKA (reference sequence). The CDR3 runs to 15 residues. V was clipped by 6 bases and J by 4 bases, with 21 bases between them.